The 6 T cell receptor beta chains listed next were all sequenced from one sample in a study of Ad26.COV2.S vaccination and SARS-CoV-2 variants. Measured with immunoSEQ multiplex PCR; TCRdb has only the in-frame clones, and not every one. The repertoire includes about 400,000 clones, approximately 90% of them detected once, and 1.5% to 2% sits in the top ten. Stated treatment: roughly 20 received Ad26.COV2.S at low or high dose, single or two shots; about five received placebo; per-sample allocation not given. All samples were drawn on day 63, counting from the first vaccine or placebo injection. The material sequenced was peripheral blood, taken in a trial of Ad26.COV2.S vaccine versus placebo. All receptors derive from a person aged 18-65 years who received the Ad26.COV2.S COVID-19 vaccine or a placebo.

This chain links TRBV20-1 with TRBJ1-3; D uncertain. The CDR3 is made up of 12 amino acids. V was pared by 3 bases and J by 4 bases, with 7 bases between. Germline-derived CDR1 and CDR2 are DFQATT and SNEGSKA (reference sequence). The CDR3 DNA is TGCAGTGCTAGTTCCGGGGGAAACACCATATATTTT. Translated: CSASSGGNTIYF.

This clone has a handful of counts. The chain joins TRBV6-5 to TRBJ2-7, with 10 bases fitting TRBD1. The V and J ends lost 10 bases and 1 base, in that order; junction bases with no gene match: 7. The V gene's germline CDR1 is MNHEY and CDR2 SVGAGI. The CDR3 extends over 14 amino acids. CDR3 sequence reads: CATRPDRGSYEQYF. As DNA, the CDR3 is TGTGCCACCCGGCCGGACAGGGGGTCCTACGAGCAGTACTTC.

The gene calls are TRBV14 and TRBJ2-7, with 9 bases identical to TRBD1. The CDR3 has 14 amino acids. Germline-derived CDR1 and CDR2 are SGHDN and FVKESK. Trimming cost V 4 bases and J 4 bases; bases outside gene matches: 5. CDR3 DNA sequence: TGTGCCAGCAGCCCCTTGGGGACAGGGTACGAGCAGTACTTC. As protein: CASSPLGTGYEQYF.

The chain combines TRBV9 with TRBJ2-1; 7 bases fit TRBD2. The germline V gene has CDR1 SGDLS and CDR2 YYNGEE. After removal of 2 bases from V and 5 bases from J, the junction contained 16 bases not matched to a gene. CDR3 size: 18 residues. The CDR3 spells CASSVRLMGRERDNEQFF. The CDR3 DNA follows: TGTGCCAGCAGCGTGCGCCTGATGGGGCGGGAGCGCGACAATGAGCAGTTCTTC.

In this sample, this clone turned up once. The V gene is TRBV7-2, the J gene TRBJ1-5; D not certain. Deletions cut 2 bases from V and 2 bases from J, with 10 bases between. Germline V gene lookup returns CDR1 SGHTA and CDR2 FQGNSA. There are 15 residues in the CDR3. CDR3 sequence: CASSLRPGRNQPQHF. The DNA of the CDR3 is TGTGCCAGCAGCTTAAGGCCAGGACGCAATCAGCCCCAGCATTTT.

This chain links TRBV3-1 (or the pseudogene TRBV3-2) with TRBJ2-2, with 7 bases that match TRBD2. Looked up from germline, CDR1 is LGHDT and CDR2 is YNNKEL (reference sequence). The CDR3 loop spans 16 amino acids. With 0 bases clipped from V and 4 bases from J, the junction kept 5 bases outside the gene matches. In DNA form, the CDR3 reads TGTGCCAGCAGCCAAGATCCAGCGGGAAGCACCGGGGAGCTGTTTTTT. Translation: CASSQDPAGSTGELFF.